This T cell receptor beta chain comes out of a study of T cells in Graves' hyperthyroidism and ophthalmopathy. Overall study context: Staff took peripheral blood when the initial diagnosis was made, before any treatment began.

The germline gives CDR1 MDHEN, CDR2 SYDVKM. Deletions cut 3 bases from V and 2 bases from J, with 10 bases between. The CDR3 consists of 14 residues. Using RNA transcripts as the source, TCR beta CDR3 regions were amplified. The study used the HTBI primer set for a first-round RT-PCR of the TCR CDR3. TCRdb independently ran MiXCR on the multiplex PCR reads; one entry per CDR3 protein. The table shows a few hundred thousand distinct CDR3 sequences, with less than 25% occurring only once. This clonotype showed up many times. The chain employs TRBV28 and TRBJ1-1; D remains unclear. This sequence was found in a man younger than 35 with Graves' hyperthyroidism. Sequencing input: blood. CDR3 coding DNA: TGTGCCAGCAGTTTTCTGGCGCTCAACACTGAAGCTTTCTTT. Translating gives CASSFLALNTEAFF. The full variable domain, in which reference TRBV28 and TRBJ1-1 provide the parts outside the CDR3, is DVKVTQSSRYLVKRTGEKVFLECVQDMDHENMFWYRQDPGLGLRLIYFSYDVKMKEKGDIPEGYSVSREKKERFSLILESASTNQTSMYLCASSFLALNTEAFFGQGTRLTVV.